These 10 T cell receptor beta chains were sequenced from one sample in a study of low-dose radiotherapy and immunotherapy resistance in tumors. cDNA synthesis used a TRAV/TRBV-specific primer set for both chains. Over roughly 20 PCR cycles, TCRs were amplified from a constant-region primer and V-primer adapter. A single record per CDR3 protein comes from TCRdb applying MiXCR to the reads. The repertoire has 75,000 to 95,000 distinct CDR3 sequences, approximately 22% of them found once; the top ten carry about 13%. Time point noted: after trial treatment. The treatment denotes: LDRT plus nivolumab, ipilimumab, low-dose cyclophosphamide and aspirin (RACIN trial). This material consisted of PBMCs, taken after low-dose radiotherapy plus immunotherapy. The receptors derive from a female donor with ovarian cancer.

This clonotype was counted only a few times. This chain uses TRBV11-2 with TRBJ2-7, with a weak D call TRBD1 (5 bases). The V gene's germline CDR1 is SGHAT and CDR2 FQNNGV. V shed 6 bases and J shed 2 bases, with 26 bases lying between them. The CDR3 extends over 18 amino acids. This chain's CDR3 is CASRNERQQSYRPYEQYF. Here the CDR3 DNA reads TGTGCCAGCAGGAACGAGCGACAGCAATCTTACCGTCCCTACGAGCAGTACTTC.

This clonotype was detected many times. The chain recombines TRBV3-1 with TRBJ2-5; no reliable D call. This CDR3 comprises 15 residues. The V gene's germline CDR1 is LGHDT and CDR2 YNNKEL (reference sequence). V was trimmed by 1 base and J by 1 base, leaving 10 bases between them. CDR3 region: CASSQGRRSQETQYF. CDR3 nucleotide sequence: TGTGCCAGCAGCCAAGGGCGCAGGTCCCAAGAGACCCAGTACTTC.

This clonotype came up many times. The genes are TRBV20-1 and TRBJ2-1; tentatively, D is TRBD2 (5 bases). The V gene lost 2 bases and the J gene lost 4 bases, with 12 bases spanning the gap. The CDR3 contains 14 residues. The germline V gene has CDR1 DFQATT and CDR2 SNEGSKA (reference sequence). This CDR3 is CSARSGRSYNEQFF. In DNA form, the CDR3 reads TGCAGTGCTAGAAGTGGGAGATCTTACAATGAGCAGTTCTTC.

In this sample, this clonotype turned up many times. This chain uses TRBV7-2 with TRBJ2-7, with 7 nucleotides matching TRBD2. The germline V gene encodes CDR1 SGHTA and CDR2 FQGNSA. Unmatched junction bases numbered 2, after V lost 3 bases and J lost 0 bases. The CDR3 runs 14 residues. Here the CDR3 DNA reads TGTGCCAGCAGCTTGAGCGGGGACTCCTACGAGCAGTACTTC. This gives the protein CASSLSGDSYEQYF.

This clonotype appeared many times. The V and J genes are TRBV10-3 and TRBJ2-2, with no clear D. Looked up from germline, CDR1 is ENHRY and CDR2 is SYGVKD. Trimming removed 4 bases from V and 2 bases from J, with 17 bases in between. The CDR3 has 17 amino acids. The CDR3 region is CAISAQPNVPNTGELFF. The CDR3 DNA is TGTGCCATCAGTGCACAGCCAAATGTACCCAACACCGGGGAGCTGTTTTTT.

Ten or more counts support this clonotype. The rearrangement links TRBV6-2 or TRBV6-3 to TRBJ1-5, with 7 bases lining up with TRBD1. CDR1 MNHEY and CDR2 SVGEGT come from the germline V gene. With 5 bases clipped from V and 6 bases from J, the junction kept 4 bases outside the gene matches. The CDR3 spans 13 residues. The chain's CDR3 is CASSGDSPQPQHF. The CDR3 nucleotides read TGTGCCAGCAGTGGGGACAGTCCTCAGCCCCAGCATTTT.

A word on this clonotype: This is likely an artifact of a read error, given a far larger clone one base away. The V call is TRBV2, the J call TRBJ2-5; D is unresolved. Germline loops: CDR1 SNHLY, CDR2 FYNNEI. The CDR3 covers 11 residues. V was clipped by 2 bases and J by 11 bases, with 9 bases between them. The CDR3 DNA reads TGTGCCAGCAGTGAATGGCGTGAGCAGTACTTC. Residues: CASSEWREQYF. The variable domain in full, completed from reference TRBV2 and TRBJ2-5, reads EPEVTQTPSHQVTQMGQEVILRCVPISNHLYFYWYRQILGQKVEFLVSFYNNEISEKSEIFDDQFSVERPDGSNFTLKIRSTKLEDSAMYFCASSEWREQYFGPGTRLLVL.

Points on this clonotype: A far larger clone differs by one base, so this is likely a read error. The chain has TRBV29-1 and TRBJ2-7; weak D call: TRBD1 (5 bases). The germline V and J ends were trimmed by 5 bases and 7 bases, with 15 bases remaining between them. CDR1 is SQVTM and CDR2 is ANQGSEA in the germline V gene. This CDR3 has 12 amino acids. CDR3 DNA sequence: TGCAGCGTTCAGGGTTCCTACAATGAGCAGTACTTC. It yields the protein CSVQGSYNEQYF.

The chain is built from TRBV6-1 and TRBJ1-5; D gene uncertain. The CDR3 loop spans 14 amino acids. Germline CDR1 and CDR2: MNHNS and SASEGT. V was trimmed by 4 bases and J by 0 bases, leaving 7 bases between them. Written as DNA, the CDR3 is TGTGCCAGCAGTGCGGGCAATAGCAATCAGCCCCAGCATTTT. This translates into CASSAGNSNQPQHF.

The table lists this clonotype with many counts. The rearrangement links TRBV11-3 to TRBJ2-5, with 13 bases aligning to TRBD2. The germline gives CDR1 SGHNT, CDR2 YENEEA. CDR3 length equals 20 residues. Trimming at V came to 1 base and at J to 5 bases, leaving 16 bases not matched to a gene. The DNA of the CDR3 is TGTGCCAGCAGCTTAGTTCAGGGACTAGCGGGAACTACGAGGGAGGAGACCCAGTACTTC. Translated, it gives CASSLVQGLAGTTREETQYF.